The source of this T cell receptor (beta chain) is a study of T cells in Graves' hyperthyroidism and ophthalmopathy. Study results and limitations: A model built on 13 V-J features separated ophthalmopathy from stable hyperthyroidism. Blood samples included most of the expanded thyroid clonotypes exceeding 0.001. Ophthalmopathy got predicted by the model a median about 6.7 months before its onset.

RNA transcripts served as the template for amplifying TCR beta CDR3 regions. HTBI primers drove first-round RT-PCR of the TCR CDR3. TCRdb reanalysed the multiplex PCR reads using MiXCR and keeps one entry per CDR3 protein. The sample shows a few hundred thousand distinct CDR3 sequences, roughly 50% of them seen only once. Graves' hyperthyroidism is called stable when ophthalmopathy does not progress within 18 months. A note on this clonotype: What it binds is not known.

Looked up from germline, CDR1 is MNHEY and CDR2 is SVGEGT. The CDR3 runs to 15 residues. V lost 7 bases and J lost 5, with 15 bases in between. The J gene is TRBJ1-6, the V gene TRBV6-2 or TRBV6-3; D gene uncertain. This sequence originates from a woman under 30 with Graves' hyperthyroidism. What was sequenced was peripheral blood or thyroid tissue (not recorded which). The CDR3 region is CASTLMEFDNSPLHF. CDR3 DNA sequence: TGTGCCAGCACCCTTATGGAGTTTGATAATTCACCCCTCCACTTT.